Listed below are T cell receptor beta chains from one sample, sequenced in a study of spatial heterogeneity in lung cancer. TCRdb recomputed calls from the 5' RACE reads with MiXCR, one row per CDR3 protein. The sample comprises about 50,000 distinct CDR3 sequences, 7.5% to 8% of which are singletons, and less than 15% rests with the top ten. This material consisted of PBMCs, taken at surgery. The receptor set was obtained from a female donor with early-stage non-small cell lung cancer. The CDR3 runs from the conserved cysteine through the conserved F or W. Each record gives: clone size, J gene, V gene, D gene, CDR3 protein, CDR3 DNA. The D gene is left open where the match is weak. Part of the rows lack a size; the others show once, few, many or a class for expanded clones.

few,TRBJ1-2,TRBV11-1,TRBD1,CASSPLKDRGSYTF,TGTGCCAGCAGCCCCCTCAAGGACAGGGGAAGCTACACCTTC
many,TRBJ1-3,TRBV11-2,NA,CASSLERHGPGNTIYF,TGTGCCAGCAGCTTAGAGAGACACGGACCTGGAAACACCATATATTTT
few,TRBJ2-3,TRBV19,NA,CASSQQSSTDTQYF,TGTGCCAGTAGCCAACAGAGTAGCACAGATACGCAGTATTTT
NA,TRBJ2-3,TRBV28,NA,CASSLRPSGDTQYF,TGTGCCAGCAGTTTAAGACCCTCCGGAGATACGCAGTATTTT
NA,TRBJ2-2,TRBV3-1,NA,CASSQGHLRRYTGELFF,TGTGCCAGCAGCCAAGGGCACCTGCGAAGGTACACCGGGGAGCTGTTTTTT
NA,TRBJ2-2,TRBV27,TRBD1,CASSWGQGITGELFF,TGTGCCAGCAGTTGGGGACAGGGGATCACCGGGGAGCTGTTTTTT
NA,TRBJ1-4,TRBV2,NA,CASSEVGGSNEKLFF,TGTGCCAGCAGTGAAGTGGGGGGCAGTAATGAAAAACTGTTTTTT
NA,TRBJ1-2,TRBV20-1,NA,CSAYMQVSNYGYTF,TGCAGTGCTTATATGCAAGTTTCTAACTATGGCTACACCTTC
many,TRBJ2-5,TRBV7-9,NA,CASSLDLYQETQYF,TGTGCCAGCAGCCTGGACCTGTACCAAGAGACCCAGTACTTC
many,TRBJ2-1,TRBV2,NA,CASSEALGRNNEQFF,TGTGCCAGCAGTGAAGCCCTCGGACGGAATAATGAGCAGTTCTTC
many,TRBJ2-3,TRBV6-1,TRBD2,CASTRGLAGGNTPTMTDTQYF,TGTGCCAGCACCAGAGGACTAGCGGGGGGGAATACCCCGACTATGACAGATACGCAGTATTTT
many,TRBJ1-2,TRBV6-6,NA,CASSSGDNNYGYTF,TGTGCCAGCAGTTCCGGGGACAATAACTATGGCTACACCTTC
few,TRBJ2-3,TRBV7-2,NA,CASSLTPDTQYF,TGTGCCAGCAGCCTTACCCCCGATACGCAGTATTTT
many,TRBJ2-7,TRBV7-8,NA,CASSLSLGGFNEQYF,TGTGCCAGCAGCCTTAGCCTGGGTGGGTTCAACGAGCAGTACTTC
NA,TRBJ2-2,TRBV6-6,NA,CASSYAPSTGELFF,TGTGCCAGCAGTTACGCCCCTAGCACGGGGGAGCTGTTTTTT
few,TRBJ2-7,TRBV4-2,NA,CASSQVGLRAYEQYF,TGTGCCAGCAGCCAAGTCGGGCTCCGCGCCTACGAGCAGTACTTC
few,TRBJ1-1,TRBV15,NA,CATSGGGANTEAFF,TGTGCCACCAGCGGGGGGGGGGCGAACACTGAAGCTTTCTTT
NA,TRBJ1-2,TRBV29-1,TRBD1,CSVDQLRDRVSVGMKGYTF,TGCAGCGTTGACCAACTCCGGGACAGGGTTTCAGTGGGGATGAAAGGCTACACCTTC
many,TRBJ1-1,TRBV5-1,NA,CASSLVGSNTEAFF,TGCGCCAGCAGCTTGGTAGGGTCGAACACTGAAGCTTTCTTT
many,TRBJ1-2,TRBV5-1,NA,CASSSINDGYTF,TGCGCCAGCAGCTCGATCAATGATGGCTACACCTTC
many,TRBJ2-3,TRBV10-3,NA,CAISDREGTTDTQYF,TGTGCCATCAGTGATCGAGAGGGGACCACAGATACGCAGTATTTT
few,TRBJ1-2,TRBV19,NA,CASSLGRANYGYTF,TGTGCCAGTAGTCTGGGTCGGGCTAACTATGGCTACACCTTC
many,TRBJ2-1,TRBV6-2/TRBV6-3,NA,CASSYSFSQGYDNEQFF,TGTGCCAGCAGTTACTCGTTCTCCCAGGGGTACGACAATGAGCAGTTCTTC
few,TRBJ2-2,TRBV7-7,NA,CASSSQVANTGELFF,TGTGCTAGCTCAAGTCAGGTCGCGAACACCGGGGAGCTGTTTTTT
few,TRBJ1-1,TRBV11-2,NA,CASSLSVSAVRENTEAFF,TGTGCCAGCAGCTTATCCGTCTCGGCCGTTCGAGAGAACACTGAAGCTTTCTTT
many,TRBJ1-5,TRBV6-2/TRBV6-3,TRBD1,CASSLGQGRQPQHF,TGTGCCAGCAGCCTGGGACAGGGGCGGCAGCCCCAGCATTTT
many,TRBJ2-1,TRBV3-1,TRBD1,CASSPGQGLGNEQFF,TGTGCCAGCAGCCCGGGACAGGGATTAGGCAATGAGCAGTTCTTC
many,TRBJ2-7,TRBV5-1,NA,CASRGDRYEQYF,TGCGCCAGCAGGGGAGACAGGTACGAGCAGTACTTC
NA,TRBJ2-5,TRBV2,TRBD1,CATSRDRGSVETQYF,TGTGCCACAAGCCGGGACAGGGGATCGGTTGAGACCCAGTACTTC
NA,TRBJ1-1,TRBV7-8,NA,CASSPGPYGDDTEAFF,TGTGCCAGCAGCCCCGGACCTTACGGGGATGACACTGAAGCTTTCTTT
medium-sized,TRBJ2-7,TRBV7-2,NA,CASSLGSYEQYF,TGTGCCAGCAGCTTAGGGTCCTACGAGCAGTACTTC
many,TRBJ2-2,TRBV2,NA,CASSRDSPNTGELFF,TGTGCCAGCAGCCGGGACTCGCCTAACACCGGGGAGCTGTTTTTT
medium-sized,TRBJ1-6,TRBV20-1,NA,CSARGLGQGLLNSPLHF,TGCAGTGCTAGAGGATTAGGGCAGGGGCTACTCAATTCACCCCTCCACTTT
many,TRBJ2-1,TRBV27,NA,CASSLFVSGGQTNNEQFF,TGTGCCAGCAGTTTATTCGTTTCGGGGGGACAGACGAACAATGAGCAGTTCTTC
few,TRBJ2-7,TRBV20-1,NA,CSARDYNTAYEQYF,TGCAGTGCTAGGGATTATAACACAGCGTACGAGCAGTACTTC
few,TRBJ2-5,TRBV11-2,NA,CASSFLPKETQYF,TGTGCCAGCAGCTTCTTACCGAAGGAGACCCAGTACTTC
many,TRBJ1-5,TRBV19,TRBD1,CASSSRQGTSAQHF,TGTGCCAGTAGTTCGCGACAGGGAACCTCGGCCCAGCATTTT
few,TRBJ2-5,TRBV12-3/TRBV12-4,NA,CASRLQGQETQYF,TGTGCCAGCAGACTACAGGGTCAAGAGACCCAGTACTTC
NA,TRBJ2-7,TRBV7-9,TRBD1,CASSLTTGQGSYEQYF,TGTGCCAGCAGCCTTACGACCGGACAGGGCTCCTACGAGCAGTACTTC
NA,TRBJ2-4,TRBV18,TRBD1,CASSPMTGGIAKNIQYF,TGTGCCAGCTCACCAATGACAGGGGGAATAGCCAAAAACATTCAGTACTTC
many,TRBJ1-6,TRBV6-5,TRBD1,CASSYTPGGRNSPLHF,TGTGCCAGCAGTTACACGCCAGGGGGCCGTAATTCACCCCTCCACTTT
many,TRBJ1-3,TRBV15,TRBD1,CATSRDRGTVGNTIYF,TGTGCCACCAGCAGAGATAGAGGGACAGTCGGGAACACCATATATTTT
few,TRBJ2-2,TRBV29-1,TRBD1,CSVDWDRNTGELFF,TGCAGCGTTGATTGGGACAGGAACACCGGGGAGCTGTTTTTT
many,TRBJ2-3,TRBV12-3/TRBV12-4,TRBD1,CASSLGTGGDTQYF,TGTGCCAGCAGTTTAGGGACAGGGGGAGATACGCAGTATTTT
few,TRBJ2-2,TRBV2,TRBD1,CASSDRAPGQGIPPGELFF,TGTGCCAGCAGTGATAGGGCCCCCGGACAGGGGATACCCCCCGGGGAGCTGTTTTTT
few,TRBJ2-6,TRBV19,TRBD1,CASTDRGTGQLGNPGANVLTF,TGTGCCAGTACCGACAGGGGCACCGGCCAACTGGGGAACCCTGGGGCCAACGTCCTGACTTTC
many,TRBJ2-3,TRBV7-3,NA,CASSLTGSPDTQYF,TGTGCCAGCAGCTTAACAGGGTCGCCAGATACGCAGTATTTT
few,TRBJ2-3,TRBV28,NA,CATLRDRSTDTQYF,TGTGCCACTCTCCGGGACCGAAGCACAGATACGCAGTATTTT
NA,TRBJ2-3,TRBV5-6,TRBD2,CARRKEKAGGLNTQYF,TGTGCCAGAAGAAAAGAAAAGGCGGGGGGCCTAAATACGCAGTATTTT